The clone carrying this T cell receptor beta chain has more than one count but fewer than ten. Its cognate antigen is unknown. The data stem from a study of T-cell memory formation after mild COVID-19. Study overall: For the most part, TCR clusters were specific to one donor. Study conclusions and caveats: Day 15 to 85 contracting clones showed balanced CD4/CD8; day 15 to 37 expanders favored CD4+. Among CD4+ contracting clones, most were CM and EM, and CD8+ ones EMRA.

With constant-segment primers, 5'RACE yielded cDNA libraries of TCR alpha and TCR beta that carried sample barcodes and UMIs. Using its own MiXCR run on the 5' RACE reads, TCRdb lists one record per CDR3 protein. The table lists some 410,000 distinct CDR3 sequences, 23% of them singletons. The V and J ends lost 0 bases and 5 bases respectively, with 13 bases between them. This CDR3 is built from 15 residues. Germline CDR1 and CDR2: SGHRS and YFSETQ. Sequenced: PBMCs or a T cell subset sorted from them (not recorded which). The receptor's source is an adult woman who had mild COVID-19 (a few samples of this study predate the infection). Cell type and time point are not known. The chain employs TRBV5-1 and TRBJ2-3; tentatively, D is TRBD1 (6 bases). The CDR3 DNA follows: TGCGCCAGCAGCTTGGCCCTAGGGGGACAAGATACGCAGTATTTT. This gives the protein CASSLALGGQDTQYF.